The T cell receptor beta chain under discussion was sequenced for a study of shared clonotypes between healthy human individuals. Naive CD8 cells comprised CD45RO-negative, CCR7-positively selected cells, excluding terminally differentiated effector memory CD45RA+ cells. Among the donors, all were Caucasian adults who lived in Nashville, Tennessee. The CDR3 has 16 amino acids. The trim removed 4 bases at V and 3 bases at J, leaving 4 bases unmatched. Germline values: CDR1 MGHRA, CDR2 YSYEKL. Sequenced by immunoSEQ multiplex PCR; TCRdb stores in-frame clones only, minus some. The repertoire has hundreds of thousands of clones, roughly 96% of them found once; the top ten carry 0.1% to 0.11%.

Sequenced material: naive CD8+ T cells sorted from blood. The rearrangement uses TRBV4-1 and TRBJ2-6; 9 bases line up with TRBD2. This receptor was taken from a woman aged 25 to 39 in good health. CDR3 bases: TGCGCCAGCAGCCGAGCGGGGGGAGGTGGGGCCAACGTCCTGACTTTC. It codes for CASSRAGGGGANVLTF.